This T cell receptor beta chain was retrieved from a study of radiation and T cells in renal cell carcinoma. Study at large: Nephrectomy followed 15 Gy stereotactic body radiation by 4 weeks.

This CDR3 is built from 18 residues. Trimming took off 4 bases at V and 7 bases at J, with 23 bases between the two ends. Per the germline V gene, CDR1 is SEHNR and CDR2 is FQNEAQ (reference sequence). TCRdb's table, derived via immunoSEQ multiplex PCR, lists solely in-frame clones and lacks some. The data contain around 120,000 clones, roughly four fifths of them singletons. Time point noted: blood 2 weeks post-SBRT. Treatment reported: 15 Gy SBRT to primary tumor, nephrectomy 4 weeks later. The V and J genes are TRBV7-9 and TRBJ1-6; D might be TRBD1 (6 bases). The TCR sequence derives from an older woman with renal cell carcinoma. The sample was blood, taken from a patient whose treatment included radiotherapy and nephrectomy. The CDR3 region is CASSSTMGGRLKNSPLHF. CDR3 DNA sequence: TGTGCCAGCAGCTCAACTATGGGGGGCCGCCTGAAGAATTCACCCCTCCACTTT.